Listed below are T cell receptor beta chains from one sample, sequenced in a study of Graves' ophthalmopathy and Graves' hyperthyroidism. TCRdb recomputed calls from the multiplex PCR reads with MiXCR, one row per CDR3 protein. This sample has 200,000 to 250,000 distinct CDR3 sequences, with 20% to 25% found just once. Material: peripheral blood. These receptors were taken from a woman in her forties or fifties with Graves' ophthalmopathy. CDR3s leave out the opening cysteine and the closing phenylalanine or tryptophan. Fields, in order: D gene, clone size, J gene, V gene, CDR3 protein. A D gene is named only where the DNA matches it firmly. Where a row states a size, it is once, few, many or the class of an expanded clone; other rows omit it.

>.|.|TRBJ2-5|TRBV10-3
AISELPDSETQY
>.|many|TRBJ2-5|TRBV9
ASSVESRGETQY
>.|many|TRBJ1-2|TRBV7-9
ATRSDGGYT
>TRBD1|.|TRBJ2-2|TRBV6-2/TRBV6-3
ASRDRGEFGELF
>.|many|TRBJ1-1|TRBV27
ASTNLKRGPNTEAF
>TRBD2|.|TRBJ2-7|TRBV7-2
ASTPGLAWIEQY
>.|many|TRBJ2-7|TRBV5-1
ASSLEWGYEQY
>.|many|TRBJ2-5|TRBV7-3
ASSLSDGKQTQY
>.|.|TRBJ1-2|TRBV18
ASSPAGSVYGYT
>.|.|TRBJ2-7|TRBV6-1
ASSPFLRESGEQY
>.|many|TRBJ2-7|TRBV10-3
AISESDRPYEQY
>.|.|TRBJ2-4|TRBV19
ASSFPGNIQY
>.|few|TRBJ1-6|TRBV28
ASSSLGESSYNSPLH
>TRBD1|.|TRBJ1-1|TRBV28
ASSLTTGSRPEAF
>TRBD2|many|TRBJ2-7|TRBV11-2
ASSIRLAGGPAGSYEQY
>.|.|TRBJ1-5|TRBV6-1
ASSTAIPNQPQH
>.|many|TRBJ2-4|TRBV29-1
SVTVGGKNIQY
>.|.|TRBJ1-5|TRBV20-1
SAKRWADQPQH
>.|many|TRBJ2-7|TRBV20-1
SAPLGLIAYEQY
>.|many|TRBJ2-5|TRBV12-3/TRBV12-4
ASSLTPKGETQY
>.|many|TRBJ2-3|TRBV6-4
ASRPGVGDTQY
>TRBD1|few|TRBJ2-7|TRBV6-1
ASRTGGSYEQY
>TRBD2|many|TRBJ2-7|TRBV6-1
ASSESRLAESEQY
>TRBD2|many|TRBJ2-5|TRBV20-1
SARNRLGLEKETQY
>.|few|TRBJ2-4|TRBV5-1
ASTLGWTENIQY
>.|.|TRBJ2-5|TRBV10-3
AISDRAGGETQY
>.|many|TRBJ2-7|TRBV28
ATAKLLAAGSYEQY
>.|.|TRBJ2-7|TRBV10-3
AISSGGPSDEQY
>TRBD2|.|TRBJ2-2|TRBV7-9
ASSIPGLASGELF
>.|many|TRBJ2-5|TRBV20-1
SGNLQQETQY
>.|many|TRBJ1-1|TRBV12-3/TRBV12-4
ASPWAEGTEAF
>.|.|TRBJ2-7|TRBV6-1
ASSAIQGASYEQY
>.|.|TRBJ2-5|TRBV15
ATSRDFGAGETQY
>TRBD2|many|TRBJ2-5|TRBV6-1
ASSVAGGGVTQY
>.|few|TRBJ1-1|TRBV30
AWSVFRAPNTEAF
>.|.|TRBJ1-1|TRBV18
ASSPGYASLNTEAF
>.|.|TRBJ1-5|TRBV12-5
ASGFGPSNQPQH
>TRBD2|many|TRBJ2-3|TRBV20-1
SAREASGRRGTDTQY
>.|.|TRBJ2-7|TRBV25-1
ASSERNAGYEQY
>TRBD1|many|TRBJ2-5|TRBV5-1
ASETGGAEETQY